These 16 T cell receptor beta chains came from one sample sequenced in a study of T cells after yellow fever vaccination. One entry per CDR3 protein, called by TCRdb with MiXCR from the 5' RACE reads. The sample has 170,000 or so distinct CDR3 sequences; approximately 6.2% are singletons. The input for sequencing was CD4+ T cells sorted from PBMCs, taken on the day of the first yellow fever vaccination. These receptor sequences come from a young man who received the YFV17D yellow fever vaccine.

Of note for this clonotype: A much larger clone lies one base from this, so it may be a read error. The chain uses TRBV27 and TRBJ1-5; unclear D gene. Germline CDR1 and CDR2: MNHEY and SMNVEV (reference sequence). With 8 bases removed from V and 6 bases from J, the gap between germline ends came to 14 bases. The CDR3 consists of 13 residues. The CDR3 reads CASGLRVSQPQHF. In nucleotides, the CDR3 is TGTGCCAGCGGGTTAAGAGTTAGTCAGCCCCAGCATTTT.

The rearrangement uses TRBV5-1 and TRBJ2-6; 9 bases align to TRBD1. The V gene's germline CDR1 is SGHRS and CDR2 YFSETQ. The junction had 9 bases not matched to a gene; V was cut back by 4 bases and J by 4 bases. This CDR3 is built from 17 residues. CDR3 sequence (DNA): TGCGCCAGCAGCACCGGACAGGGGAGCCTCGGGGCCAACGTCCTGACTTTC. Translation: CASSTGQGSLGANVLTF.

The sample holds many counts of this clonotype. The chain carries TRBV5-1 and TRBJ1-1; 8 nucleotides align to TRBD1. The V segment lost 4 bases and the J segment 1 base; nucleotides outside the gene matches: 3. This CDR3 spans 14 amino acids. CDR1 and CDR2 from the germline V gene are SGHRS and YFSETQ. In nucleotides, the CDR3 is TGCGCCAGCAGCCCCGGGACAGGGAACACTGAAGCTTTCTTT. Amino acid sequence: CASSPGTGNTEAFF.

This clonotype was picked up a small number of times. The chain is built from TRBV20-1 and TRBJ2-7; a possible D gene is TRBD1 (6 bases). The CDR3 loop spans 14 amino acids. V was trimmed by 2 bases and J by 3 bases, leaving 14 bases between them. Germline assignment: CDR1 DFQATT and CDR2 SNEGSKA (reference sequence). The CDR3: CSARMTGASYEQYF. The CDR3 DNA reads TGCAGTGCTAGAATGACAGGAGCCAGCTACGAGCAGTACTTC.

This clonotype showed up many times. CDR3 in amino acids: CASSLPGAGGYTF. The CDR3, as DNA: TGTGCCAGCAGCTTGCCAGGCGCGGGCGGCTACACCTTC. V gene TRBV5-6 combines with J gene TRBJ1-2; D not certain. This CDR3 region has 13 residues. V was clipped by 1 base and J by 8 bases, with 12 bases between them. Germline CDR1 SGHDT, CDR2 YYEEEE. Full variable domain (remainder filled in from reference TRBV5-6 and TRBJ1-2): DAGVTQSPTHLIKTRGQQVTLRCSPKSGHDTVSWYQQALGQGPQFIFQYYEEEERQRGNFPDRFSGHQFPNYSSELNVNALLLGDSALYLCASSLPGAGGYTFGSGTRLTVV.

This clonotype was found many times. The chain has TRBV6-5 and TRBJ2-2; 10 nucleotides line up with TRBD2. Germline values: CDR1 MNHEY, CDR2 SVGAGI. CDR3 size: 14 residues. Trimming cost V 6 bases and J 8 bases; bases outside gene matches: 6. The CDR3 sequence: CASRAPGLAGELFF. The CDR3 coding sequence is TGTGCCAGCAGAGCCCCGGGACTAGCGGGGGAGCTGTTTTTT.

The V and J genes are TRBV2 and TRBJ2-2; the match to TRBD2 covers 12 bases. Germline V gives CDR1 SNHLY, CDR2 FYNNEI. The CDR3 is made up of 16 amino acids. J gave up 4 bases and V 6 bases, and 6 bases lay outside the gene matches. This CDR3 reads CASSVTSGGLTGELFF. CDR3 nucleotides: TGTGCCAGCAGCGTCACTAGCGGGGGGCTCACCGGGGAGCTGTTTTTT.

This clonotype was picked up many times. The V and J genes are TRBV5-4 and TRBJ2-3; 10 nucleotides align to TRBD2. V trimming: 4 bases; J trimming: 6 bases; junction bases outside the gene matches: 8. The V gene's germline CDR1 is SGHNT and CDR2 YYREEE (reference sequence). The CDR3 totals 15 residues. The DNA of the CDR3 is TGTGCCAGCAGCCCCGGACTAGCGGATCCTGATACGCAGTATTTT. Its translation is CASSPGLADPDTQYF.

The sample holds a few counts of this clonotype. This chain connects TRBV12-3 or TRBV12-4 to TRBJ2-3; 10 nucleotides line up with TRBD2. This CDR3 has 15 amino acids. The junction had 7 bases not matched to a gene; V was cut back by 3 bases and J by 7 bases. The CDR3 coding sequence is TGTGCCAGCAGTTTGAGCGGGGGGGCCAGGAATACGCAGTATTTT. This gives the protein CASSLSGGARNTQYF.

This clonotype was counted at least ten times. The chain employs TRBV4-1 and TRBJ2-1; the D gene is possibly TRBD2 (6 bases). CDR1 MGHRA and CDR2 YSYEKL come from the germline V gene. The CDR3 spans 15 residues. V dropped 1 base and J dropped 5 bases, with 12 bases sitting between them. The CDR3 nucleotides are TGCGCCAGCAGCCAAGGTGAACTAGCTAACAATGAGCAGTTCTTC. This gives the protein CASSQGELANNEQFF.

In its sample, this clonotype was seen many times. This chain connects TRBV7-3 to TRBJ2-7; no firm D call. CDR1 SGHTA and CDR2 FQGTGA come from the germline V gene. This CDR3 has 15 amino acids. The ends were cut back, 1 base at V and 3 bases at J, with 13 bases in the middle. The CDR3 region is CASSLNPARIYEQYF. The CDR3, as DNA: TGTGCCAGCAGCTTAAATCCGGCGCGAATCTACGAGCAGTACTTC.

The rearrangement joins TRBV19 to TRBJ2-5; weak D call: TRBD1 (6 bases). This CDR3 spans 14 amino acids. From germline, CDR1 is LNHDA and CDR2 SQIVND (reference sequence). V lost 1 base, J lost 1 base, and 7 bases lay in between. The CDR3 sequence: CASSIAGAQETQYF. As DNA, the CDR3 is TGTGCCAGTAGTATAGCAGGGGCCCAAGAGACCCAGTACTTC.

This clonotype was counted many times. This rearrangement joins TRBV4-3 to TRBJ2-6, with 8 positions matching TRBD1. With V trimmed by 5 bases and J by 0 bases, 6 bases remained unmatched. This CDR3 contains 17 residues. Germline values: CDR1 LGHNA, CDR2 YSLEER. The CDR3 loop is CASSSRTGGSGANVLTF. The CDR3 DNA is TGCGCCAGCAGCTCCCGCACAGGGGGCTCTGGGGCCAACGTCCTGACTTTC.

CDR3 in amino acids: CASSHGSNYNSPLHF. DNA for the CDR3: TGTGCCAGCAGCCACGGCAGTAACTATAATTCACCCCTCCACTTT. The chain employs TRBV14 and TRBJ1-6; D ambiguous. The CDR3 has 15 residues. V shed 3 bases and J shed 3 bases, with 9 bases lying between them. CDR1 is SGHDN, CDR2 FVKESK, per germline.

This clonotype was picked up many times. The chain carries TRBV9 and TRBJ2-7, with D uncertain. Germline assignment: CDR1 SGDLS and CDR2 YYNGEE. Trimming cost V 0 bases and J 0 bases, with 10 bases left between them. The CDR3 loop spans 15 amino acids. The CDR3 reads CASSVGPRSSYEQYF. The DNA for the CDR3 is TGTGCCAGCAGCGTAGGCCCCAGGTCCTCCTACGAGCAGTACTTC. Filled out from reference TRBV9 and TRBJ2-7, the complete variable domain reads DSGVTQTPKHLITATGQRVTLRCSPRSGDLSVYWYQQSLDQGLQFLIQYYNGEERAKGNILERFSAQQFPDLHSELNLSSLELGDSALYFCASSVGPRSSYEQYFGPGTRLTVT.

This clonotype was counted at least ten times. This chain joins TRBV6-5 and TRBJ2-3; D is perhaps TRBD2 (5 bases). Germline CDR1 reads MNHEY; CDR2 reads SVGAGI. The CDR3 totals 11 residues. The V and J ends lost 4 bases and 10 bases respectively, with 9 bases between them. Here the CDR3 DNA reads TGTGCCAGCAGTTCGGGGAGCCCGCAGTATTTT. Protein product: CASSSGSPQYF.